This TCR beta chain was sequenced for a study of control samples from healthy donors and cancer patients. Germline lookup yields CDR1 LGHNT and CDR2 FRNRAP. The CDR3 has 15 residues. V was clipped by 5 bases and J by 5 bases; unmatched bases: 9. Profiled with immunoSEQ multiplex PCR; TCRdb holds only in-frame clones, not every one. The sample contains about 120,000 clones, 75% to 90% of which appear only once. The specimen was PBMCs. This receptor was obtained from a woman in her fifties or sixties with colorectal cancer. The rearrangement uses TRBV12-5 and TRBJ1-1, with 9 bases identical to TRBD1. The CDR3 DNA is TGTGCTAGTGGTCCCAGGGACAGGGAAGGAACTGAAGCTTTCTTT. Its translation is CASGPRDREGTEAFF.